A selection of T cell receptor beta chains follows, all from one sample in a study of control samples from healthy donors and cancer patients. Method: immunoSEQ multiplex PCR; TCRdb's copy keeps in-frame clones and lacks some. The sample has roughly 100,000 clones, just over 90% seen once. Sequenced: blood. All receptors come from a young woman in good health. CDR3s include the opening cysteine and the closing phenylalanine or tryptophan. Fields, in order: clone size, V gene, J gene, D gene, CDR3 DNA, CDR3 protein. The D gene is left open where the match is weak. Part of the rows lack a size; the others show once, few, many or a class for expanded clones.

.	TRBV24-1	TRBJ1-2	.	TGTGCCACCAGTGCCGTCGATAGGCGGGGATTATATGGCTACACCTTC	CATSAVDRRGLYGYTF
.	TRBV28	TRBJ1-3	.	TGTGCCAGCAGTTGGAGCTCTGGAAACACCATATATTTT	CASSWSSGNTIYF
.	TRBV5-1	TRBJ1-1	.	TGCGCCAGCAGCCAGGGAACCCTAAACACTGAAGCTTTCTTT	CASSQGTLNTEAFF
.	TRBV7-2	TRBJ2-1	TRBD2	TGTGCCAGCAGCCCTCTCGGGACTAGGGTTGACGAGCAGTTCTTC	CASSPLGTRVDEQFF
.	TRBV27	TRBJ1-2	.	TGTGCCAGCCCCCAGGGTAAGGGCTACACCTTC	CASPQGKGYTF
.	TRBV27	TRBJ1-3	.	TGTGCCAGCAGTCGTCAGGTGGGAAACACCATATATTTT	CASSRQVGNTIYF
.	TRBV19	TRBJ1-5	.	TGTGCCAGTAGTAAAACAGGGATTAGCAATCAGCCCCAGCATTTT	CASSKTGISNQPQHF
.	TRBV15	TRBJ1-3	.	TGTGCCACCAGCAGAGAAAAGAACTCTGGAAACACCATATATTTT	CATSREKNSGNTIYF
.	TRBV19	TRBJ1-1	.	TGTGCCTCAACGGCTTCCCCGGGGAACACTGAAGCTTTCTTT	CASTASPGNTEAFF
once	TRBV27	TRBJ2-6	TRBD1	TGTGCCAGCAGGACAGGGGGCGGTGGGGCCAACGTCCTGACTTTC	CASRTGGGGANVLTF
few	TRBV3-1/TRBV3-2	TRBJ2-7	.	TGTGCCAGCAGCCAATTGCCTTGCTTCAGCGGTAGAACCTACGAGCAGTACTTC	CASSQLPCFSGRTYEQYF
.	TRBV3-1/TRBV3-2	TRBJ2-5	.	TGTGCCAGCAGCAGACAGCAACAAGAGACCCAGTACTTC	CASSRQQQETQYF
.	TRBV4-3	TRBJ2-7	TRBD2	TGCGCCAGCAGCCCCTCCCGGACTAGCGGGAGGCTGGGGGTCACCGAGCAGTACTTC	CASSPSRTSGRLGVTEQYF
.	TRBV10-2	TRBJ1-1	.	TGCGCCAGCAGTGAGGTTGTGGGGAGCCCACCTGAAGCTTTCTTT	CASSEVVGSPPEAFF
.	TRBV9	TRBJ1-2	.	TGTGCCAGCAGCGTATCAGGCTATGGCTACACCTTC	CASSVSGYGYTF
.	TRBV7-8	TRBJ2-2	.	TGTGCCAGCAGCTTAGTAAGGGCTTCCGGGGAGCTGTTTTTT	CASSLVRASGELFF
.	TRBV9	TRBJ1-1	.	TGTGCCAGCAGCCTAAGGATGGGCCCTGAAGCTTTCTTT	CASSLRMGPEAFF
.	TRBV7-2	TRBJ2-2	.	TGTGCCAGCAGCTTACCGCGACTGGCGAACACCGGGGAGCTGTTTTTT	CASSLPRLANTGELFF
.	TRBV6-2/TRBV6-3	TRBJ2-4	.	TGTGCCAGCAGTCCCACCCCGGGGCAGCTCCTAGCCAAAAACATTCAGTACTTC	CASSPTPGQLLAKNIQYF
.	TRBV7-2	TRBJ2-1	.	TGTGCCAGCAGCTTTCTGGGGGGCACCTACAATGAGCAGTTCTTC	CASSFLGGTYNEQFF
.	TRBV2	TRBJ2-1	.	TGTGCCAGCAGTGATTTTGGGGACAATGAGCAGTTCTTC	CASSDFGDNEQFF
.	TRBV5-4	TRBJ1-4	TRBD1	TGTGCCAGCAGCGCCGGGACAGGGCCTTCAGGGGAACTGTTTTTT	CASSAGTGPSGELFF
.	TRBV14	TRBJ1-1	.	TGTGCCAGCAGCCTCAAGCCGGGGAGGGGCACTGAAGCTTTCTTT	CASSLKPGRGTEAFF
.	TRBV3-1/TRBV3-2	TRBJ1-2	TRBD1	TGTGCCAGCAGGCGGGGGACAGGGGACTATGGCTACACCTTC	CASRRGTGDYGYTF
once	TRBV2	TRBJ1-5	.	TGTGCCAGCAGTGAATGGCCCAATCAGCCCCAGCATTTT	CASSEWPNQPQHF
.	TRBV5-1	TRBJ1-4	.	TGCGCCAGCAGCAGGTCGGGGGCTAATGAAAAACTGTTTTTT	CASSRSGANEKLFF
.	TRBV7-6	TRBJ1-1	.	TGTGCCAGCAGCTTAGGACACCGCGACCCTGAAGCTTTCTTT	CASSLGHRDPEAFF
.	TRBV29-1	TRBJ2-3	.	TGCAGCGTTGTCCCCCCAGGTAGCACAGATACGCAGTATTTT	CSVVPPGSTDTQYF
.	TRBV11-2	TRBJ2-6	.	TGTGCCAGCAGCTTCGGACGAGGCACCTCTGGGGCCAACGTCCTGACTTTC	CASSFGRGTSGANVLTF
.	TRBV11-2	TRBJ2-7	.	TGTGCCAGCAGTCCAGCAGGGGCCTACGAGCAGTACTTC	CASSPAGAYEQYF
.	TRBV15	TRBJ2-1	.	TGTGCCACCAGCAGAGAACCGGGAGTAGGGAATGAGCAGTTCTTC	CATSREPGVGNEQFF
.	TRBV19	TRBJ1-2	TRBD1	TGTGCCAGTAAACCGGGACAGGGCTATGGCTACACCTTC	CASKPGQGYGYTF
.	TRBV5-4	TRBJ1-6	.	TGTGCCAGCAGTTCCGGGACGGGAAATTCACCCCTCCACTTT	CASSSGTGNSPLHF
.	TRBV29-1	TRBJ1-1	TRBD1	TGCAGCGTCGTAGGGGGCTCGTTCGCTGAAGCTTTCTTT	CSVVGGSFAEAFF
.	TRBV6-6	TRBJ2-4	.	TGTGCCAGCAGTTACTCGGACGGGGGAAACATTCAGTACTTC	CASSYSDGGNIQYF
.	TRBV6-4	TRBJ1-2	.	TGTGCCAGCAGTGAGTCCGGGAACTATGGCTACACCTTC	CASSESGNYGYTF
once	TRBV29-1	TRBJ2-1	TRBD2	TGCAGCGTTGAGGCTAGCGGGGCTAGCTCCTACAATGAGCAGTTCTTC	CSVEASGASSYNEQFF
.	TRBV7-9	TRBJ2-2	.	TGTGCCAGCAGCTTTTATAACACCGGGGAGCTGTTTTTT	CASSFYNTGELFF
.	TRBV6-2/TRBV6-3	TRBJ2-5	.	TGTGCCAGCAGTTACCTAAAATACAGGGTCCCCCATGAGACCCAGTACTTC	CASSYLKYRVPHETQYF
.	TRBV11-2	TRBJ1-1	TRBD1	TGTGCCAGCAGCTTAGGACAGGGGGGCACTGAAGCTTTCTTT	CASSLGQGGTEAFF
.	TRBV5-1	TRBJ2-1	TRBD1	TGCGCCAGCAGCGCCGGGACAGGGGTCGATGAGCAGTTCTTC	CASSAGTGVDEQFF
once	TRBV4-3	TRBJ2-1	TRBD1	TGCGCCAGCAGCCAAGGGATGGACAGGCTAGACAATGAGCAGTTCTTC	CASSQGMDRLDNEQFF
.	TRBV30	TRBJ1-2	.	TGTGCCTGGAGTGAAGTGGGGTTAGGCTACACCTTC	CAWSEVGLGYTF
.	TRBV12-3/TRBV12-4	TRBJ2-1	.	TGTGCCAGCAGCTCCCGCGATGAGCAGTTCTTC	CASSSRDEQFF
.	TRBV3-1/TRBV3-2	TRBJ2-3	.	TGTGCCAGCAGCCAAGATTCACCCTATTCAGCAGATACGCAGTATTTT	CASSQDSPYSADTQYF
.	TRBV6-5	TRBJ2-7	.	TGTGCCAGCAGTCACTTATACGAGCAGTACTTC	CASSHLYEQYF
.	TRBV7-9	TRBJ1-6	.	TGTGCCAGCAGCCTCTGGGGCAGCTCCTATAATTCACCCCTCCACTTT	CASSLWGSSYNSPLHF
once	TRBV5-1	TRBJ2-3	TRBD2	TGCGCCAGCAGCCTTCCAGCGGGGGGGACAGATACGCAGTATTTT	CASSLPAGGTDTQYF
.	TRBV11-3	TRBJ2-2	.	TGTGCCAGCAGCCCCCGGATGTCCCAAGGAGGGCTGTTTTTT	CASSPRMSQGGLFF
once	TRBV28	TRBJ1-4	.	TGTGCCAGCAGTTCCACCCCGGGCGAAAAACTGTTTTTT	CASSSTPGEKLFF
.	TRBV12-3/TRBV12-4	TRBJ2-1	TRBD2	TGTGCCAGCAGTCCAAGCGGGGGTAATGAGCAGTTCTTC	CASSPSGGNEQFF
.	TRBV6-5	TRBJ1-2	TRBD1	TGTGCCAGCGGACAGGGGATGAACTATGGCTACACCTTC	CASGQGMNYGYTF
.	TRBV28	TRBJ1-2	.	TGTGCCAGCGGCTTCCAGGTTGCCGACACCTTC	CASGFQVADTF
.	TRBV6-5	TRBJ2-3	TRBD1	TGTGCCAGCGGCACCGGACAGGGCTCAGATACGCAGTATTTT	CASGTGQGSDTQYF